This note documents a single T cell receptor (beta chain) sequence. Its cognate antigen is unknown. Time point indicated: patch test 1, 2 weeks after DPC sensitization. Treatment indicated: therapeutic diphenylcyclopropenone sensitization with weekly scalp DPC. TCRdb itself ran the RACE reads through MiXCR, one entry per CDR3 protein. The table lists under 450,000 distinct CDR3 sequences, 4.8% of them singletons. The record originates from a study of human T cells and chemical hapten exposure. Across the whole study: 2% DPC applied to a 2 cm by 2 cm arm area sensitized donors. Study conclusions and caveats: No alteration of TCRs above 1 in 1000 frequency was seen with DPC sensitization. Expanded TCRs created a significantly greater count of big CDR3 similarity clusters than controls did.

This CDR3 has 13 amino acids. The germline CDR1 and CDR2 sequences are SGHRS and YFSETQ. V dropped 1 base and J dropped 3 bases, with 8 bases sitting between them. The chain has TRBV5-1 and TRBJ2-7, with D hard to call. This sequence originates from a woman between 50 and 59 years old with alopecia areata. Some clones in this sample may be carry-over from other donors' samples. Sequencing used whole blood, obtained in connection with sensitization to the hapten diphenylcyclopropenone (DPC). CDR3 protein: CASSLNGDYEQYF. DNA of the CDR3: TGCGCCAGCAGCTTGAACGGAGACTACGAGCAGTACTTC.